The 24 T cell receptor beta chains below all came from one sample that was sequenced in a study of human T cells and chemical hapten exposure. The time point is: pre-sensitization, week 0. Sample treatment: therapeutic diphenylcyclopropenone sensitization with weekly scalp DPC. TCRdb re-called the RACE reads through MiXCR, storing one row per CDR3 protein. This table holds fewer than 60,000 distinct CDR3 sequences, 11% found once. The specimen comprised whole blood, sampled in connection with sensitization to the hapten diphenylcyclopropenone (DPC). These receptor sequences come from a woman aged 40 to 55 with alopecia areata. Some clones in this sample may be carry-over from other donors' samples.

V and J are TRBV7-9 and TRBJ2-4; 7 nucleotides agree with TRBD1. Germline V gene data show CDR1 as SEHNR and CDR2 as FQNEAQ (reference sequence). This CDR3 region has 12 residues. After removal of 6 bases from V and 8 bases from J, the junction contained 4 bases not matched to a gene. The CDR3 here is CASSKGTDIQYF. CDR3 DNA: TGTGCCAGCAGTAAGGGGACAGACATTCAGTACTTC.

In this sample, this clonotype turned up a few times. The chain carries TRBV7-9 and TRBJ2-1; 14 bases are shared with TRBD2. CDR3 length: 15 residues. Trimming removed 3 bases from V and 8 bases from J; junction bases left unmatched: 3. CDR1 is SEHNR and CDR2 is FQNEAQ in the germline V gene (reference sequence). CDR3 residues: CASSLGLAGVHEQFF. For the CDR3, the DNA is TGTGCCAGCAGCTTGGGACTAGCGGGAGTTCATGAGCAGTTCTTC.

This chain joins TRBV18 and TRBJ2-7, with TRBD1 matching over 7 bases. This CDR3 is 15 amino acids long. The germline CDR1 and CDR2 sequences are KGHSH and LQKENI. V gave up 6 bases and J gave up 3 bases; unmatched junction bases: 11. The CDR3 spells CASSRDSQFFYEQYF. For the CDR3, the DNA is TGTGCCAGCTCCCGGGACAGCCAATTCTTCTACGAGCAGTACTTC.

This clonotype was seen many times. This chain connects TRBV7-2 to TRBJ2-5, with 10 bases aligning to TRBD2. J lost 9 bases, V lost 3 bases, and 10 bases had no gene match. This CDR3 is built from 15 residues. Per the germline V gene, CDR1 is SGHTA and CDR2 is FQGNSA. CDR3 coding DNA: TGTGCCAGCAGCTTTAGCGGGGGGCCGGTGGAGGCCCAGTACTTC. Translation gives CASSFSGGPVEAQYF.

This clonotype ranks as medium-sized (0.01 to 0.1%). The chain joins TRBV11-2 to TRBJ2-2; weak D call: TRBD1 (6 bases). This CDR3 is built from 14 residues. Trimming shortened V by 5 bases and J by 4 bases, and 11 bases separated the two germline ends. CDR1 and CDR2 from the germline V gene are SGHAT and FQNNGV. CDR3 nucleotide sequence: TGTGCCAGCAGCCCCAGGGGCCTCACCGGGGAGCTGTTTTTT. It encodes CASSPRGLTGELFF. The whole variable domain, filled in from reference TRBV11-2 and TRBJ2-2, reads EAGVAQSPRYKIIEKRQSVAFWCNPISGHATLYWYQQILGQGPKLLIQFQNNGVVDDSQLPKDRFSAERLKGVDSTLKIQPAKLEDSAVYLCASSPRGLTGELFFGEGSRLTVL.

The V gene is TRBV10-2, the J gene TRBJ2-2, with D tentatively TRBD1 (5 bases). Trimming removed 6 bases at V and 5 bases at J, with 13 bases between. This CDR3 has 14 amino acids. Per the germline V gene, CDR1 is WSHSY and CDR2 is SAAADI. The CDR3 sequence is CASSPDSRTGELFF. The DNA for the CDR3 is TGCGCCAGCAGCCCCGACAGTCGGACCGGGGAGCTGTTTTTT.

The table lists this clonotype with a few counts. The gene calls are TRBV20-1 and TRBJ2-5, with 9 bases fitting TRBD2. V dropped 4 bases and J dropped 4; count of bases not matched to a gene: 4. This CDR3 contains 13 residues. CDR1 DFQATT and CDR2 SNEGSKA come from the germline V gene (reference sequence). For the CDR3, the DNA is TGCAGTGCTATTCCTAGCGGGACAGAGACCCAGTACTTC. This gives the protein CSAIPSGTETQYF.

A few counts support this clonotype. The gene calls are TRBV6-1 and TRBJ2-1; no firm D call. The CDR3 consists of 11 residues. Germline V gives CDR1 MNHNS, CDR2 SASEGT. V lost 6 bases and J 6 bases, leaving 6 bases between the germline ends. The CDR3: CASRDFNEQFF. CDR3 bases: TGTGCCAGCAGGGATTTCAATGAGCAGTTCTTC.

This clonotype showed up just a few times. This chain uses TRBV6-2 or TRBV6-3 with TRBJ1-2, with a weak D call TRBD1 (5 bases). The length of the CDR3 is 15 residues. V shed 4 bases and J shed 1 base, with 13 bases lying between them. Germline CDR1 reads MNHEY; CDR2 reads SVGEGT. CDR3 residues: CASSSWTGHNYGYTF. The CDR3, as DNA: TGTGCCAGCAGTTCGTGGACTGGACATAACTATGGCTACACCTTC.

This clonotype was picked up many times. J is TRBJ1-2 and V is TRBV5-6; no reliable D call. This CDR3 has 14 amino acids. CDR1 is SGHDT, CDR2 YYEEEE, per germline. V dropped 4 bases and J dropped 3 bases, with 13 bases sitting between them. The CDR3 DNA reads as TGTGCCAGCAGCCCGGCCGGGGATTACTATGGCTACACCTTC. It encodes CASSPAGDYYGYTF.

As concerns this clonotype: A read error is possible here, since a much larger clone lies one base away. The chain couples TRBV25-1 to TRBJ1-1, with D possibly matching TRBD1 (6 bases). V was trimmed by 3 bases and J by 4 bases, leaving 18 bases between them. CDR3 length: 16 amino acids. In germline, CDR1 is MGHDK, CDR2 SYGVNS. The CDR3 sequence is CASSEAQGSIRTEAFF. CDR3 bases: TGTGCCAGCAGTGAGGCGCAGGGGTCTATCCGCACTGAAGCTTTCTTT.

In its sample, this clonotype was seen a few times. J is TRBJ1-1 and V is TRBV5-1; D ambiguous. V shed 4 bases and J shed 1 base, with 17 bases lying between them. CDR3 length equals 16 residues. Per germline, CDR1 SGHRS and CDR2 YFSETQ. This CDR3 is CASSAGSGLPNTEAFF. Written as DNA, the CDR3 is TGCGCCAGCAGCGCGGGGTCTGGACTACCGAACACTGAAGCTTTCTTT.

This clonotype was picked up many times. The chain has TRBV7-9 and TRBJ2-1, with TRBD2 identical over 15 bases. CDR1 is SEHNR, CDR2 FQNEAQ, per germline (reference sequence). This CDR3 is built from 18 residues. Germline trimming cut 4 bases from V and 2 bases from J; bases unmatched to any gene: 6. CDR3 sequence: CASSSGLAGGPTYNEQFF. DNA for the CDR3: TGTGCCAGCAGCTCCGGACTAGCGGGAGGGCCGACCTACAATGAGCAGTTCTTC.

J is TRBJ1-2 and V is TRBV28; TRBD1 aligns across 8 bases. The J segment lost 6 bases and the V segment lost 6 bases, leaving 12 bases of the junction unmatched. Germline CDR1 reads MDHEN; CDR2 reads SYDVKM. The CDR3 has 15 residues. CDR3 coding DNA: TGTGCCAGCAGCCCTCTTGGACAGGGATTGGATGGCTACACCTTC. Protein sequence: CASSPLGQGLDGYTF.

In its sample, this clonotype was seen a few times. This chain uses TRBV5-1 with TRBJ1-2; D uncertain. This CDR3 has 16 residues. Looked up from germline, CDR1 is SGHRS and CDR2 is YFSETQ. V lost 3 bases and J lost 0, with 15 bases in between. CDR3 bases: TGCGCCAGCAGCTCCGAAATAGAACGCTCTAACTATGGCTACACCTTC. It encodes CASSSEIERSNYGYTF.

The chain uses TRBV29-1 and TRBJ2-5; 7 bases align to TRBD1. The CDR3 is 11 residues long. The germline CDR1 and CDR2 sequences are SQVTM and ANQGSEA. Losses at the gene ends were 7 bases for V and 9 bases for J; bases not matched to a gene: 8. CDR3 bases: TGCAGCGCCGAGGGGGCAGGAGCCCAGTACTTC. Its protein is CSAEGAGAQYF.

This clonotype has more than one count but fewer than ten. The V call is TRBV11-2, the J call TRBJ2-1; D might be TRBD2 (6 bases). The length of the CDR3 is 14 residues. Trimming cost V 5 bases and J 6 bases, with 14 bases left between them. Germline V gene lookup returns CDR1 SGHAT and CDR2 FQNNGV. CDR3 loop: CASSLGGTSNEQFF. Written as DNA, the CDR3 is TGTGCCAGCAGCCTAGGAGGGACGAGCAATGAGCAGTTCTTC.

At least ten counts were recorded for this clonotype. The chain recombines TRBV7-6 with TRBJ1-1; tentatively, D is TRBD1 (6 bases). Germline assignment: CDR1 SGHVS and CDR2 FNYEAQ. The CDR3 is 16 residues long. The ends were cut back, 1 base at V and 0 bases at J, with 12 bases in the middle. The CDR3 region is CASSLDAGALNTEAFF. Here the CDR3 DNA reads TGTGCCAGCAGCTTAGATGCAGGGGCCTTGAACACTGAAGCTTTCTTT.

The V and J genes are TRBV19 and TRBJ2-7, with 8 nucleotides matching TRBD1. Unmatched junction bases numbered 5, after V lost 7 bases and J lost 0 bases. This CDR3 region has 14 residues. The germline V gene encodes CDR1 LNHDA and CDR2 SQIVND (reference sequence). CDR3 nucleotides: TGTGCCAGTACCCGGACAGGGAGCTCCTACGAGCAGTACTTC. The encoded protein is CASTRTGSSYEQYF.

The chain links TRBV20-1 to TRBJ1-2; 7 positions agree with TRBD1. This CDR3 is 11 amino acids long. CDR1 is DFQATT, CDR2 SNEGSKA, per germline (reference sequence). V was pared by 6 bases and J by 8 bases, with 6 bases of the junction left unmatched. The CDR3 coding sequence is TGCAGTGCCCCGACAGGGATCGGCTACACCTTC. This translates into CSAPTGIGYTF.

V and J are TRBV10-3 and TRBJ1-5, with TRBD1 matching over 8 bases. V lost 7 bases to trimming and J lost 0 bases; unmatched junction nucleotides: 2. The germline gives CDR1 ENHRY, CDR2 SYGVKD. This CDR3 has 14 residues. The CDR3 DNA reads as TGTGCCATCAAGACAGGGGATAGCAATCAGCCCCAGCATTTT. Protein: CAIKTGDSNQPQHF.

J is TRBJ2-7 and V is TRBV24-1; TRBD1 is a possible D gene (5 bases). In germline, CDR1 is KGHDR, CDR2 SFDVKD. The V end lost 4 bases, the J end lost 5 bases, and 11 bases lay between the germline ends. This CDR3 is 13 amino acids long. The CDR3 DNA sequence: TGTGCCACCAGTGAGGCAGGGTGGGACGAGCAGTACTTC. Its protein is CATSEAGWDEQYF.

The gene calls are TRBV27 and TRBJ1-3; D uncertain. Per the germline V gene, CDR1 is MNHEY and CDR2 is SMNVEV (reference sequence). This CDR3 is built from 15 residues. V was cut by 3 bases and J by 2 bases, with 11 bases left in between. Written as DNA, the CDR3 is TGTGCCAGCAGTTTCGCCGGACCTCCTGGAAACACCATATATTTT. This sequence encodes CASSFAGPPGNTIYF.

This sequence joins TRBV2 and TRBJ1-5; 7 positions agree with TRBD1. The CDR3 sequence is 13 residues long. Germline loops: CDR1 SNHLY, CDR2 FYNNEI. Germline trimming cut 6 bases from V and 7 bases from J; bases unmatched to any gene: 6. CDR3 in DNA: TGTGCCAGCAGCGGGGACAGTTTACAGCCCCAGCATTTT. As protein: CASSGDSLQPQHF.